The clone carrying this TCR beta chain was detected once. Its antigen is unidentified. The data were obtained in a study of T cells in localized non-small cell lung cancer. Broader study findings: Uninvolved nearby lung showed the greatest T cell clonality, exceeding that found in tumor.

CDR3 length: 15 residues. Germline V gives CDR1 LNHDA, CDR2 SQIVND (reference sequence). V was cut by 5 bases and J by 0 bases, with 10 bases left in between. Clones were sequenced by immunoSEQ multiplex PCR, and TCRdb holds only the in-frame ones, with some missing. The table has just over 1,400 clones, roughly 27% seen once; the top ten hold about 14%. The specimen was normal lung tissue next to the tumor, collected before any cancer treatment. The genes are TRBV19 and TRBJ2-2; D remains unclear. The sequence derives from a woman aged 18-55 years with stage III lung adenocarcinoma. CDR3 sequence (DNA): TGTGCCAGTAGTCCTAGTCTCTCGAACACCGGGGAGCTGTTTTTT. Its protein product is CASSPSLSNTGELFF.